Below are 25 T cell receptor beta chains sequenced from a single sample in a study of technical replicates of blood from several donors. Libraries were prepared by immunoSEQ multiplex PCR; TCRdb keeps only in-frame clonotypes and omits some of them. This sample yields 95,000 or so clones, of which 85% to 95% are seen a single time; 0.3% to 0.35% belongs to the top ten. Input material: T cells isolated from PBMCs. These receptors were collected from a human donor in good health.

The rearrangement uses TRBV27 and TRBJ2-1; D may be TRBD1 (6 bases). The CDR3 contains 13 residues. V lost 8 bases, J lost 4 bases, and 12 bases lay in between. The germline CDR1 and CDR2 sequences are MNHEY and SMNVEV (reference sequence). The CDR3 nucleotides read TGTGCCAGCGGGGTCGGACAGTACAATGAGCAGTTCTTC. Protein sequence: CASGVGQYNEQFF.

The chain employs TRBV5-5 and TRBJ1-5, with 10 bases fitting TRBD1. V shed 1 base, J shed 7 bases, and the junction held 11 bases outside the gene matches. The CDR3 extends over 17 amino acids. From germline, CDR1 is SGHKS and CDR2 YYEKEE (reference sequence). CDR3 region: CASSLWGTGALQQPQHF. The CDR3 nucleotides are TGTGCCAGCAGCTTGTGGGGGACAGGGGCCCTCCAGCAGCCCCAGCATTTT.

V gene TRBV12-5 combines with J gene TRBJ1-1, with TRBD1 as a possible D gene (6 bases). From germline, CDR1 is LGHNT and CDR2 FRNRAP. V dropped 6 bases and J dropped 3 bases, with 11 bases sitting between them. The CDR3 sequence is 13 residues long. The CDR3 spells CASGRRQDTEAFF. The CDR3 DNA reads as TGTGCTAGTGGACGCAGACAGGACACTGAAGCTTTCTTT.

The rearrangement links TRBV6-5 to TRBJ1-4; D unresolved. The CDR3 has 14 residues. V lost 6 bases, J lost 4 bases, and 12 bases lay in between. Germline CDR1 is MNHEY and CDR2 is SVGAGI. The CDR3 region is CASSHHPSNEKLFF. CDR3 in DNA: TGTGCCAGCAGCCACCACCCCAGTAATGAAAAACTGTTTTTT.

The chain uses TRBV2 and TRBJ2-1; maybe TRBD1 (6 bases). Trimming cost V 5 bases and J 6 bases, with 20 bases left between them. There are 16 residues in the CDR3. Germline V lookup: CDR1 SNHLY, CDR2 FYNNEI. The CDR3 DNA is TGTGCCAGCAGTCTAACCAAAGGGGGTAGGGGCAATGAGCAGTTCTTC. Translated: CASSLTKGGRGNEQFF.

V gene TRBV19 combines with J gene TRBJ1-2, with 7 bases identical to TRBD1. After removal of 0 bases from V and 5 bases from J, the junction contained 12 bases not matched to a gene. Germline V gene lookup returns CDR1 LNHDA and CDR2 SQIVND (reference sequence). This CDR3 spans 17 amino acids. The CDR3: CASSIDLWTGHPYGYTF. The CDR3 DNA sequence: TGTGCCAGTAGTATAGATCTTTGGACAGGACATCCGTATGGCTACACCTTC.

The chain couples TRBV7-9 to TRBJ2-5; tentative D call: TRBD1 (5 bases). Per germline, CDR1 SEHNR and CDR2 FQNEAQ (reference sequence). CDR3 length: 15 residues. Trimming removed 1 base from V and 3 bases from J, with 12 bases in between. The CDR3, as DNA: TGTGCCAGCAGCTTAGTGGTATCCAGGGAAGAGACCCAGTACTTC. It is translated as CASSLVVSREETQYF.

V gene TRBV2 combines with J gene TRBJ2-1; TRBD1 agrees at 8 bases. CDR3 length equals 15 residues. CDR1 SNHLY and CDR2 FYNNEI come from the germline V gene. V gave up 7 bases and J gave up 10 bases; unmatched junction bases: 15. The CDR3 nucleotides are TGTGCCAGCACTCGACAGGGGTCCTACTCACGGGAGCAGTTCTTC. Protein sequence: CASTRQGSYSREQFF. Complete variable domain (other parts from reference TRBV2 and TRBJ2-1): EPEVTQTPSHQVTQMGQEVILRCVPISNHLYFYWYRQILGQKVEFLVSFYNNEISEKSEIFDDQFSVERPDGSNFTLKIRSTKLEDSAMYFCASTRQGSYSREQFFGPGTRLTVL.

This chain joins TRBV28 and TRBJ1-2; weak D call: TRBD1 (5 bases). From germline, CDR1 is MDHEN and CDR2 SYDVKM. This CDR3 spans 14 amino acids. V gave up 3 bases and J gave up 8 bases, with 16 bases separating them. CDR3 nucleotides: TGTGCCAGCAGTTTCTCTATGGAGGGGAAAGGCTACACCTTC. Protein sequence: CASSFSMEGKGYTF.

The rearrangement links TRBV7-9 to TRBJ2-7; no reliable D call. The CDR3 extends over 12 amino acids. Germline CDR1 reads SEHNR; CDR2 reads FQNEAQ (reference sequence). Trimming removed 3 bases at V and 4 bases at J, with 7 bases between. CDR3 amino acids: CASSFSTYEQYF. The CDR3 coding sequence is TGTGCCAGCAGCTTTTCTACTTACGAGCAGTACTTC.

V and J are TRBV6-6 and TRBJ2-3; the match to TRBD1 covers 10 bases. With 8 bases clipped from V and 2 bases from J, the junction kept 10 bases outside the gene matches. CDR1 and CDR2 from the germline V gene are MNHNY and SVGAGI (reference sequence). CDR3 length: 16 residues. Here the CDR3 reads CASLHLGTGVTDTQYF. The CDR3 DNA sequence: TGTGCCAGCCTCCACCTAGGGACAGGGGTCACAGATACGCAGTATTTT.

The gene calls are TRBV6-5 and TRBJ1-2; TRBD1 aligns across 8 bases. The trim removed 5 bases at V and 7 bases at J, leaving 9 bases unmatched. Germline V gene sequence: CDR1 MNHEY, CDR2 SVGAGI. The CDR3 runs to 14 residues. The CDR3 spells CASSTTGGGGGYTF. Written as DNA, the CDR3 is TGTGCCAGCAGTACCACAGGGGGAGGAGGTGGCTACACCTTC.

The chain employs TRBV5-6 and TRBJ1-2; D is unresolved. The length of the CDR3 is 14 residues. Deletions cut 3 bases from V and 8 bases from J, with 17 bases between. CDR1 and CDR2 (germline): SGHDT, YYEEEE. The CDR3 nucleotides read TGTGCCAGCAGCTCTATACGGGATGAGGTCGGCTACACCTTC. Its translation is CASSSIRDEVGYTF.

This rearrangement joins TRBV6-6 to TRBJ2-5; 9 positions match TRBD2. J gave up 5 bases and V 2 bases, and 3 bases lay outside the gene matches. The CDR3 is 14 amino acids. Per germline, CDR1 MNHNY and CDR2 SVGAGI (reference sequence). The CDR3 sequence is CASSYGGRAETQYF. As DNA, the CDR3 is TGTGCCAGCAGTTACGGCGGGAGGGCTGAGACCCAGTACTTC.

J is TRBJ1-5 and V is TRBV28; D remains unclear. The CDR3 totals 12 residues. Germline CDR1 reads MDHEN; CDR2 reads SYDVKM. Trimming took off 3 bases at V and 6 bases at J, with 6 bases between the two ends. Here the CDR3 DNA reads TGTGCCAGCAGTTTTGATAGTCAGCCCCAGCATTTT. Translated: CASSFDSQPQHF.

This clone showed up just once. The V and J genes are TRBV6-5 and TRBJ2-5, with TRBD1 matching over 7 bases. Germline V gene data show CDR1 as MNHEY and CDR2 as SVGAGI. The CDR3 has 14 residues. The trim removed 3 bases at V and 1 base at J, leaving 2 bases unmatched. CDR3 protein: CASSYGTVQETQYF. CDR3 nucleotides: TGTGCCAGCAGTTATGGGACAGTCCAAGAGACCCAGTACTTC.

Note on this clone: A read error may account for a junction end that differs from germline. The CDR3 sequence is CASSPGWSNQPQHF. The CDR3 region has the DNA TGTGCCAGCAGCCCGGGGTGGAGCAACCAGCCCCAGCATTTT. The chain has TRBV6-5 and TRBJ1-5; D remains ambiguous. Germline V gene sequence: CDR1 MNHEY, CDR2 SVGAGI. This CDR3 spans 14 amino acids.

CDR3 sequence (DNA): TGTGCCACCAAGCCGGACAGGGACCAAGAGACCCAGTACTTC. This encodes CATKPDRDQETQYF. The chain links TRBV19 to TRBJ2-5; 8 positions match TRBD1. Germline loops: CDR1 LNHDA, CDR2 SQIVND (reference sequence). V was pared by 10 bases and J by 0 bases, with 7 bases of the junction left unmatched. This CDR3 has 14 residues.

V and J are TRBV5-1 and TRBJ2-2; D might be TRBD2 (5 bases). CDR1 and CDR2 (germline): SGHRS, YFSETQ. The V end lost 2 bases, the J end lost 3 bases, and 11 bases lay between the germline ends. The CDR3 is 15 amino acids. The CDR3 nucleotides are TGCGCCAGCAGCTTCCGGGGTCCCGACACCGGGGAGCTGTTTTTT. This gives the protein CASSFRGPDTGELFF. Using reference TRBV5-1 and TRBJ2-2 for the parts outside the CDR3, the full variable domain is KAGVTQTPRYLIKTRGQQVTLSCSPISGHRSVSWYQQTPGQGLQFLFEYFSETQRNKGNFPGRFSGRQFSNSRSEMNVSTLELGDSALYLCASSFRGPDTGELFFGEGSRLTVL.

The rearrangement links TRBV18 to TRBJ2-7, with 8 bases lining up with TRBD2. Germline-derived CDR1 and CDR2 are KGHSH and LQKENI. Germline trimming cut 3 bases from V and 1 base from J; bases unmatched to any gene: 2. There are 14 residues in the CDR3. CDR3 region: CASSPLAGSYEQYF. Written as DNA, the CDR3 is TGTGCCAGCTCACCTTTAGCGGGATCCTACGAGCAGTACTTC.

This sequence joins TRBV5-5 and TRBJ1-1; D not resolved. The V and J ends lost 0 bases and 1 base respectively, with 16 bases between them. The CDR3 is made up of 17 amino acids. The germline V gene encodes CDR1 SGHKS and CDR2 YYEKEE (reference sequence). The CDR3 DNA sequence: TGTGCCAGCAGCTTGGTCAGTTTTCTAACGGGGAACACTGAAGCTTTCTTT. Its translation is CASSLVSFLTGNTEAFF.

The chain links TRBV9 to TRBJ2-3, with 9 bases that match TRBD2. CDR3 length: 17 residues. The germline gives CDR1 SGDLS, CDR2 YYNGEE. After removal of 0 bases from V and 3 bases from J, the junction contained 8 bases not matched to a gene. DNA of the CDR3: TGTGCCAGCAGCGTAGAAGCTAGCGGGAACCCTACAGATACGCAGTATTTT. This translates into CASSVEASGNPTDTQYF.

V gene TRBV11-2 combines with J gene TRBJ2-7; 10 nucleotides align to TRBD1. Unmatched junction bases numbered 11, after V lost 3 bases and J lost 3 bases. The germline gives CDR1 SGHAT, CDR2 FQNNGV. CDR3 length equals 17 residues. The CDR3 sequence is CASSFSTGGAGNYEQYF. DNA of the CDR3: TGTGCCAGCAGCTTCTCGACAGGGGGCGCGGGGAACTACGAGCAGTACTTC.

The chain has TRBV5-1 and TRBJ2-1, with 10 bases aligning to TRBD2. Germline trimming cut 5 bases from V and 10 bases from J; bases unmatched to any gene: 15. The CDR3 is made up of 16 amino acids. Per the germline V gene, CDR1 is SGHRS and CDR2 is YFSETQ. For the CDR3, the DNA is TGCGCCAGCAGACTACCGGGACTAGCGTCCAATTCGGAGCAGTTCTTC. It encodes CASRLPGLASNSEQFF.

The chain links TRBV18 to TRBJ1-5; D uncertain. The germline gives CDR1 KGHSH, CDR2 LQKENI. Trimming removed 3 bases at V and 7 bases at J, with 13 bases between. The CDR3 spans 14 residues. CDR3 sequence reads: CASSPEDTLQPQHF. The CDR3 DNA sequence: TGTGCCAGCTCACCCGAGGATACATTGCAGCCCCAGCATTTT.